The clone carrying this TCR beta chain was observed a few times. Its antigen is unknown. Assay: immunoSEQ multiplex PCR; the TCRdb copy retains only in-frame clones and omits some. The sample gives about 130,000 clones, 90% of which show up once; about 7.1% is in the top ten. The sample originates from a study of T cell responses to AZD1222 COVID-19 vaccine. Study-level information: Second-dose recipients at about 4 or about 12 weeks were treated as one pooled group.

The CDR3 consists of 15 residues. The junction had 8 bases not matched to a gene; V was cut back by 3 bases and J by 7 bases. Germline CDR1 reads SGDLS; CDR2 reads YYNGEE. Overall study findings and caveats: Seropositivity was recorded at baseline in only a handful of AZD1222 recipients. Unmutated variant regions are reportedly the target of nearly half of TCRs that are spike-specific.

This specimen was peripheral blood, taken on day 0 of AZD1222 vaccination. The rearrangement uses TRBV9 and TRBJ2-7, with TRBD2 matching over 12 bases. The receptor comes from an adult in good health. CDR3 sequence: CASSEGLAGMQEQYF. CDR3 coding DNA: TGTGCCAGCAGCGAGGGACTAGCGGGCATGCAAGAGCAGTACTTC.